A selection of T cell receptor beta chains follows, all from one sample in a study of blood T cell repertoires in COVID-19. Repertoires were generated with immunoSEQ multiplex PCR, while TCRdb's copy carries only in-frame clones and drops some. The top ten hold approximately 4% of the sample, which has roughly 240,000 clones, roughly four fifths seen once. Sample: PBMCs or T cells enriched from blood (not recorded which). Receptors originate from a middle-aged woman who had been exposed to COVID-19. Both conserved end residues are part of each CDR3.

>TRBV12-3/TRBV12-4|TRBJ1-2
CASIRSPGGGYTF
>TRBV6-1|TRBJ1-1
CAITSRWNTEAFF
>TRBV5-4|TRBJ2-7
CASSPADRSSYEQYF
>TRBV5-1|TRBJ1-4
CASRLQGSGEKLFF
>TRBV18|TRBJ2-3
CASSPTGEADTQYF
>TRBV7-9|TRBJ1-5
CASSSNRDGNQPQHF
>TRBV19|TRBJ1-2
CASSELGGGYGYTF
>TRBV4-2|TRBJ1-4
CASSQDVTGTGSSRSEKLFF
>TRBV27|TRBJ1-6
CASSLTPTGNSPLHF
>TRBV7-2|TRBJ2-3
CASSPFTDTQYF
>TRBV5-1|TRBJ1-2
CASSLVPGTGDGYTF
>TRBV5-1|TRBJ1-5
CASSQGQDQPQHF
>TRBV7-9|TRBJ2-3
CASSFPGGGGADTQYF
>TRBV29-1|TRBJ1-1
CSGGQGTTEAFF
>TRBV4-3|TRBJ1-4
CASSPIGGSGKLFF
>TRBV3-1/TRBV3-2|TRBJ1-3
CASSQARGRGHTIYF
>TRBV27|TRBJ2-7
CASSLMTGGTSEQYF
>TRBV18|TRBJ1-2
CASSTNDMGGGDGYTF
>TRBV7-2|TRBJ1-1
CASSPRTRGFTEAFF
>TRBV4-2|TRBJ2-3
CASSQEVAGGHDTQYF
>TRBV18|TRBJ1-1
CASSRNGGPTWNTEAFF
>TRBV9|TRBJ1-1
CASSPGQGRGTEAFF
>TRBV4-1|TRBJ1-5
CASSPLRQADQPQHF
>TRBV6-4|TRBJ2-3
CASSDGTSTDTQYF
>TRBV12-5|TRBJ1-5
CASATSDREHQPQHF
>TRBV7-8|TRBJ2-5
CASSRDRGQQETQYF
>TRBV29-1|TRBJ2-1
CSVSMPNHGDYNEQFF
>TRBV6-1|TRBJ2-4
CASSEQLAGGKNIQYF
>TRBV5-1|TRBJ2-5
CASSIGTSVETQYF
>TRBV6-5|TRBJ2-1
CASSGGTGFYNEQFF
>TRBV7-2|TRBJ2-3
CASSLSTDTQYF
>TRBV5-5|TRBJ1-5
CASSAGTQGNQPQHF
>TRBV11-3|TRBJ2-3
CASSLGTARTDTQYF
>TRBV4-1|TRBJ1-6
CASSPTRDRMNSPLHF
>TRBV9|TRBJ2-7
CASSTPRDPPGTGRDEQYF
>TRBV5-1|TRBJ2-5
CASSLASTSGPETQYF
>TRBV10-1|TRBJ1-1
CAITLPDRVENTEAFF
>TRBV13|TRBJ1-3
CASSDRGTGGGNTIYF
>TRBV4-3|TRBJ1-1
CASSQGRGLEAFF
>TRBV5-1|TRBJ2-7
CASSLVEGSSYEQYF
>TRBV4-1|TRBJ2-3
CASSQPSTDTQYF
>TRBV28|TRBJ1-1
CASSLGRPMNTEAFF
>TRBV19|TRBJ1-1
CASKFKNTEAFF
>TRBV10-3|TRBJ2-5
CAGGEGQETQYF
>TRBV7-2|TRBJ1-5
CASSAGSNQPQHF
>TRBV5-6|TRBJ2-2
CASSRGLLNTGELFF
>TRBV5-8|TRBJ1-1
CASSLYIHPGPNTEAFF
>TRBV7-9|TRBJ1-5
CASSGGQGRNQPQHF
>TRBV4-1|TRBJ2-3
CASSQGQGRATDTQYF
>TRBV9|TRBJ2-7
CASSPAGVSYEQYF
>TRBV10-3|TRBJ2-7
CAISESTNSRPYEQYF
>TRBV6-1|TRBJ2-7
CASSEGAYEQCF
>TRBV11-2|TRBJ2-4
CASSLVGERSSEAKNIQYF
>TRBV2|TRBJ2-1
CASSARTSLGNEQFF
>TRBV19|TRBJ2-1
CASESGLAGNEQFF
>TRBV7-3|TRBJ1-5
CASSLGGGDQPQHF
>TRBV6-5|TRBJ1-1
CASSYRGNTEAFF